The rows below give T cell receptor beta chains drawn from one sample of a study of lymphopenia after photon versus proton radiotherapy. Sequencing used immunoSEQ multiplex PCR; TCRdb keeps in-frame clones, though not all of them. This table has over 50,000 clones, approximately 84% appearing once. This specimen was peripheral blood, taken from a patient treated with photon-based radiotherapy. The receptor source for this set is a man aged 35 to 55 with gastric cancer. Both conserved end residues are part of each CDR3. D genes are given only for firm matches. Only some rows state a clone size, as once, few, many or a class for expanded clones.

j_gene: TRBJ2-1; v_gene: TRBV7-9; abundance: NA; d_gene: NA; CDR3aa: CASSLSMYRDRGEQFF; CDR3nt: TGTGCCAGCAGCTTAAGTATGTACAGGGACCGTGGCGAGCAGTTCTTC
j_gene: TRBJ1-5; v_gene: TRBV18; abundance: NA; d_gene: NA; CDR3aa: CASSEQGGRVFQPQHF; CDR3nt: TGTGCCAGCTCGGAGCAGGGCGGGCGGGTTTTTCAGCCCCAGCATTTT
j_gene: TRBJ2-7; v_gene: TRBV10-3; abundance: once; d_gene: NA; CDR3aa: CAISEVGAPDEQYF; CDR3nt: TGTGCCATCAGTGAGGTCGGGGCCCCAGACGAGCAGTACTTC
j_gene: TRBJ2-1; v_gene: TRBV6-1; abundance: NA; d_gene: NA; CDR3aa: CAGNARAGEQFF; CDR3nt: TGTGCCGGCAATGCCAGGGCTGGTGAGCAGTTCTTC
j_gene: TRBJ1-2; v_gene: TRBV4-3; abundance: NA; d_gene: NA; CDR3aa: CASSPDGDWGNYGYTF; CDR3nt: TGCGCCAGCAGCCCCGACGGGGATTGGGGTAACTATGGCTACACCTTC
j_gene: TRBJ2-7; v_gene: TRBV6-6; abundance: NA; d_gene: TRBD1; CDR3aa: CASSGDSATYEQYF; CDR3nt: TGTGCCAGCAGCGGGGACAGCGCCACGTACGAGCAGTACTTC
j_gene: TRBJ1-2; v_gene: TRBV5-8; abundance: NA; d_gene: NA; CDR3aa: CASSLVGYGYTF; CDR3nt: TGTGCCAGCAGCTTAGTGGGTTATGGCTACACCTTC
j_gene: TRBJ1-1; v_gene: TRBV19; abundance: NA; d_gene: TRBD1; CDR3aa: CATTVGPGGPEAFF; CDR3nt: TGTGCCACAACAGTAGGCCCAGGGGGCCCTGAAGCTTTCTTT
j_gene: TRBJ2-2; v_gene: TRBV4-1; abundance: NA; d_gene: NA; CDR3aa: CASSQESITGELFF; CDR3nt: TGCGCCAGCAGCCAAGAGTCCATCACCGGGGAGCTGTTTTTT
j_gene: TRBJ2-1; v_gene: TRBV18; abundance: NA; d_gene: NA; CDR3aa: CASSPGVAKDNEQFF; CDR3nt: TGTGCCAGCTCACCCGGGGTAGCGAAAGACAATGAGCAGTTCTTC
j_gene: TRBJ2-3; v_gene: TRBV10-3; abundance: once; d_gene: NA; CDR3aa: CAISPGQGTDTQYF; CDR3nt: TGTGCCATCAGTCCGGGGCAGGGCACAGATACGCAGTATTTT
j_gene: TRBJ2-7; v_gene: TRBV9; abundance: NA; d_gene: NA; CDR3aa: CASSDRDLSPYEQYF; CDR3nt: TGTGCCAGCTCCGACCGGGATTTGAGCCCCTACGAGCAGTACTTC
j_gene: TRBJ1-2; v_gene: TRBV6-6; abundance: NA; d_gene: TRBD1; CDR3aa: CARRGGPNYGYTF; CDR3nt: TGTGCCAGGAGAGGGGGCCCAAACTATGGCTACACCTTC
j_gene: TRBJ1-6; v_gene: TRBV19; abundance: NA; d_gene: NA; CDR3aa: CASSIYRINSPLHF; CDR3nt: TGTGCCAGTAGTATTTACAGGATTAATTCACCCCTCCACTTT
j_gene: TRBJ2-3; v_gene: TRBV5-4; abundance: NA; d_gene: NA; CDR3aa: CASSPRDTFTDTQYF; CDR3nt: TGTGCCAGCAGCCCCCGGGACACCTTCACAGATACGCAGTATTTT
j_gene: TRBJ1-1; v_gene: TRBV30; abundance: NA; d_gene: NA; CDR3aa: CAWSRVREAFF; CDR3nt: TGTGCCTGGAGTAGGGTCAGGGAAGCTTTCTTT
j_gene: TRBJ2-1; v_gene: TRBV5-1; abundance: NA; d_gene: NA; CDR3aa: CASSGGTGYNEQFF; CDR3nt: TGCGCCAGCAGCGGGGGGACCGGCTACAATGAGCAGTTCTTC
j_gene: TRBJ2-3; v_gene: TRBV9; abundance: NA; d_gene: TRBD2; CDR3aa: CASSVEGGGITDTQYF; CDR3nt: TGTGCCAGCAGCGTAGAGGGCGGGGGGATCACAGATACGCAGTATTTT
j_gene: TRBJ1-1; v_gene: TRBV4-3; abundance: NA; d_gene: TRBD1; CDR3aa: CASSHGGQGVSEAFF; CDR3nt: TGCGCCAGCAGCCATGGTGGACAGGGGGTGAGTGAAGCTTTCTTT
j_gene: TRBJ2-7; v_gene: TRBV9; abundance: NA; d_gene: TRBD1; CDR3aa: CASSADRVSYEQYF; CDR3nt: TGTGCCAGCAGCGCAGACAGGGTGTCCTACGAGCAGTACTTC
j_gene: TRBJ1-2; v_gene: TRBV27; abundance: few; d_gene: NA; CDR3aa: CASSHNSPLYGYTF; CDR3nt: TGTGCCAGCAGCCACAACTCTCCCCTCTATGGCTACACCTTC
j_gene: TRBJ2-7; v_gene: TRBV4-1; abundance: once; d_gene: NA; CDR3aa: CASSPGVSSYEQYF; CDR3nt: TGCGCCAGCAGTCCGGGGGTTAGCTCCTACGAGCAGTACTTC
j_gene: TRBJ2-7; v_gene: TRBV5-4; abundance: few; d_gene: NA; CDR3aa: CASSVGGRSVYEQYF; CDR3nt: TGTGCCAGCAGCGTGGGGGGCAGGAGCGTCTACGAGCAGTACTTC
j_gene: TRBJ2-7; v_gene: TRBV12-5; abundance: NA; d_gene: TRBD1; CDR3aa: CASDTGGSYEQYF; CDR3nt: TGTGCTAGCGATACAGGGGGCTCCTACGAGCAGTACTTC
j_gene: TRBJ2-7; v_gene: TRBV7-2; abundance: NA; d_gene: NA; CDR3aa: CASSFQPSSEQYF; CDR3nt: TGTGCCAGCAGCTTCCAACCCTCTAGCGAGCAGTACTTC
j_gene: TRBJ1-3; v_gene: TRBV14; abundance: NA; d_gene: NA; CDR3aa: CASNQVGENTIYF; CDR3nt: TGTGCCAGCAACCAAGTCGGGGAGAACACCATATATTTT
j_gene: TRBJ1-2; v_gene: TRBV5-6; abundance: NA; d_gene: NA; CDR3aa: CASSSKKGDGYTF; CDR3nt: TGTGCCAGCAGCTCGAAGAAGGGTGATGGCTACACCTTC
j_gene: TRBJ1-3; v_gene: TRBV18; abundance: NA; d_gene: NA; CDR3aa: CASQPPGNTIYF; CDR3nt: TGTGCCAGCCAGCCCCCTGGAAACACCATATATTTT
j_gene: TRBJ2-5; v_gene: TRBV9; abundance: NA; d_gene: NA; CDR3aa: CASSVAGQGFEAQYF; CDR3nt: TGTGCCAGCAGCGTAGCTGGCCAGGGGTTTGAGGCCCAGTACTTC
j_gene: TRBJ2-1; v_gene: TRBV30; abundance: NA; d_gene: NA; CDR3aa: CAWNGDFYEQFF; CDR3nt: TGTGCCTGGAATGGGGATTTCTATGAGCAGTTCTTC
j_gene: TRBJ2-2; v_gene: TRBV7-6; abundance: NA; d_gene: NA; CDR3aa: CASSLQGGELFF; CDR3nt: TGTGCCAGCAGCTTACAGGGCGGGGAGCTGTTTTTT
j_gene: TRBJ1-3; v_gene: TRBV9; abundance: NA; d_gene: TRBD1; CDR3aa: CASSNPTTGAIGNTIYF; CDR3nt: TGTGCCAGCAGCAACCCCACTACAGGGGCTATTGGAAACACCATATATTTT
j_gene: TRBJ1-1; v_gene: TRBV7-9; abundance: NA; d_gene: TRBD1; CDR3aa: CASSFPTQGVNTEAFF; CDR3nt: TGTGCCAGCAGCTTTCCTACTCAGGGGGTGAACACTGAAGCTTTCTTT
j_gene: TRBJ1-2; v_gene: TRBV29-1; abundance: NA; d_gene: NA; CDR3aa: CSVLTGGNYGYTF; CDR3nt: TGCAGCGTTCTCACAGGAGGGAACTATGGCTACACCTTC
j_gene: TRBJ1-2; v_gene: TRBV4-1; abundance: NA; d_gene: NA; CDR3aa: CASSQGLSLDYGYTF; CDR3nt: NA
j_gene: TRBJ1-1; v_gene: TRBV2; abundance: NA; d_gene: NA; CDR3aa: CASSAVMNTEAFF; CDR3nt: TGTGCCAGCAGTGCAGTGATGAACACTGAAGCTTTCTTT
j_gene: TRBJ1-1; v_gene: TRBV7-8; abundance: once; d_gene: NA; CDR3aa: CASSLPTPYEAFF; CDR3nt: TGTGCCAGCAGCCTCCCGACGCCGTATGAAGCTTTCTTT
j_gene: TRBJ1-2; v_gene: TRBV2; abundance: NA; d_gene: TRBD1; CDR3aa: CASSGPGGSYGYTF; CDR3nt: TGTGCCAGCAGTGGGCCAGGGGGGTCCTATGGCTACACCTTC
j_gene: TRBJ2-2; v_gene: TRBV7-2; abundance: NA; d_gene: NA; CDR3aa: CASSLAQNTGELFF; CDR3nt: TGTGCCAGCAGCTTAGCGCAGAACACCGGGGAGCTGTTTTTT
j_gene: TRBJ2-3; v_gene: TRBV4-2; abundance: NA; d_gene: NA; CDR3aa: CASSQLRGYSTDTQYF; CDR3nt: TGTGCCAGCAGCCAGTTACGGGGATATAGCACAGATACGCAGTATTTT
j_gene: TRBJ2-7; v_gene: TRBV27; abundance: NA; d_gene: TRBD2; CDR3aa: CASSPDRGVYEQYF; CDR3nt: TGTGCCAGCAGTCCCGATCGGGGGGTCTACGAGCAGTACTTC
j_gene: TRBJ2-2; v_gene: TRBV4-2; abundance: once; d_gene: NA; CDR3aa: CASSQDRVATGELFF; CDR3nt: TGTGCCAGCAGCCAAGACAGGGTAGCGACCGGGGAGCTGTTTTTT